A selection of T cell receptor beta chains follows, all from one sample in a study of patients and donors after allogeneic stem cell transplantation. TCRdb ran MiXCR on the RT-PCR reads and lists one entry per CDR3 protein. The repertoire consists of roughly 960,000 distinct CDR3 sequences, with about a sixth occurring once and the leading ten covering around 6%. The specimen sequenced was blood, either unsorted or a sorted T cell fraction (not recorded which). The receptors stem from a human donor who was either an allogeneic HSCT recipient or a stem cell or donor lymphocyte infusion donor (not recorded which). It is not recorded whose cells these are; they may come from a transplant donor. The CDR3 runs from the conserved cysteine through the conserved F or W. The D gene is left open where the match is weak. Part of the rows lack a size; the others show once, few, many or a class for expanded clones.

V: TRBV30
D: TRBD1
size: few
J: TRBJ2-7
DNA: TGTGCCTGGGGGACAGCGGCCGGTTACGAGCAGTACTTC
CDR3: CAWGTAAGYEQYF

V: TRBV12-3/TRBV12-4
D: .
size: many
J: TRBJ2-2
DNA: TGTGCCAGCAGTTTTTATATACAGGCGAACACCGGGGAGCTGTTTTTT
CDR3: CASSFYIQANTGELFF

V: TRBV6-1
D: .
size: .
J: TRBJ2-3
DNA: TGTGCCAGCAGTCTTGGGGGTAGGGTGGCAGATACGCAGTATTTT
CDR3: CASSLGGRVADTQYF

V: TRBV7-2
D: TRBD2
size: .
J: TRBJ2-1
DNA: TGTGCCAGCAGCTCTTGGACTAGCGGGGTCTATGAGCAGTTCTTC
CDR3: CASSSWTSGVYEQFF

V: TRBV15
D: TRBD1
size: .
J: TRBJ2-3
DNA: TGTGCCACCCGTCTTCTAACAGGGGGCCGGACAGATACGCAGTATTTT
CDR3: CATRLLTGGRTDTQYF

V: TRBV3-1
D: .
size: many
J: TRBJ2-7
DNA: TGTGCCAGCGAAGGAGGGGGACCGAGCTACGAGCAGTACTTC
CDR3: CASEGGGPSYEQYF

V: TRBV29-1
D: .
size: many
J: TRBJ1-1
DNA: TGCAGCGTTTCCCCAGGGCGTGGGAACACTGAAGCTTTCTTT
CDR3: CSVSPGRGNTEAFF

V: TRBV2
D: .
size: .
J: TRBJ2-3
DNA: TGTGCCAGCAGATCGAGGGGCATAACAGTTAGCACAGATACGCAGTATTTT
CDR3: CASRSRGITVSTDTQYF

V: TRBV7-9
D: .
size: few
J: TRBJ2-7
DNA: TGTGCCAGCAGCCTTACTAGTTCTCTCGAGCAGTACTTC
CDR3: CASSLTSSLEQYF

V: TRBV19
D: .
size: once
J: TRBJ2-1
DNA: TGTGCCAGTAGTCTCCCGAGGGATGAGCAGTTCTTC
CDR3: CASSLPRDEQFF

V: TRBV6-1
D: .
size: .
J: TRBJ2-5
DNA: TGTGCCAGCAGTGTGAAAGGAAGTAGGGAGACCCAGTACTTC
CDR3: CASSVKGSRETQYF

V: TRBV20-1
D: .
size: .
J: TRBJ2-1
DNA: TGCAGTGCCCCCTGGGGGGGGCGAGGACTGTCCTACAATGAGCAGTTCTTC
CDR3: CSAPWGGRGLSYNEQFF

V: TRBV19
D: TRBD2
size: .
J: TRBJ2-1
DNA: TGTGCCAGTAGTATTCAATCTAGCGGGAGGAGAAATGAGCAGTTCTTC
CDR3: CASSIQSSGRRNEQFF